This T cell receptor (beta chain) stems from a study of OX40 agonist ivuxolimab in advanced cancers. With regard to the full study: Ivuxolimab was an agonistic, fully human IgG2 monoclonal antibody directed against OX40 (CD134), a costimulatory receptor. The paper reports the monotherapy dose-escalation portion (N of about 54 patients) of the phase I ivuxolimab trial. The point of sequencing TCRbeta in the periphery was to test whether ivuxolimab changed TCR sequence diversity and drove clonal T-cell expansion. A male proportion of 82.7% and a mean age of approximately 58 years, ranging from about 20 to 80, were recorded for the dose-escalation cohort. Of the roughly 50 dose-escalation patients, hepatocellular carcinoma was present in about 20, melanoma in approximately 15, renal cell carcinoma in 9 and head and neck cancer in 9. Partial responses occurred in three dose-escalation patients: two with cutaneous melanoma and one with hepatocellular carcinoma. Patients were allowed to have had prior anti-PD-1, anti-PD-L1 or anti-CTLA-4 therapy, and approximately 40% of the dose-escalation patients had been treated with checkpoint inhibitors. Intravenous ivuxolimab was administered to patients every 2 weeks at six dose levels: 0.01, 0.1, 0.3, 1.5, 3 and 10 mg/kg. The study at large found these results: After ivuxolimab, more expanded clones were found on average in CD8+ T cells than in CD4+ T cells. Low levels of normalized T-cell clonal expansion were also seen in some patients who did not respond. Clonal expansion of both CD4+ and CD8+ blood T cells was observed from baseline to week 6 at doses 0.1 to 3.0 mg/kg. Antigen specificity was not determined for the clonally expanded peripheral T cells. In the 0.1-3.0 mg/kg groups, partial responders had among the lowest normalized peripheral clonal expansion, particularly in CD8+ T cells.

The trial excluded patients who had a history of autoimmune disease or who were on systemic immunosuppression. Peripheral blood for TCR sequencing was collected from all dose cohorts at baseline, on cycle 4 day 1, and on cycle 7 day 1. Samples came from an open-label, multicenter, first-in-human phase I dose-escalation trial of ivuxolimab. The trial enrolled adults with locally advanced or metastatic head and neck squamous cell, hepatocellular, melanoma or renal cell carcinoma. CD4+ and CD8+ T cells were sorted separately from peripheral blood before TCR sequencing. For sequencing of the TCRbeta CDR3 region, genomic DNA was extracted from the sorted cells. TCRbeta CDR3 regions were sequenced using the immunoSEQ Assay. In TCRdb, the immuneACCESS table is reduced to in-frame sequences with V and J assigned. These tables do not hold every clone; where another copy was compared, an unresolved V gene accounts for under half, and the others remain unexplained. This sample has 15,000 to 20,000 clones in its table, and roughly four fifths of those were observed once. Approximately 28% of the sample is taken by the ten largest.

Of note for this clone: The antigen this receptor binds is unknown. Qualities for individual bases were not recorded, and no much larger clone is one base off.

The specimen was CD4+ or CD8+ T cells sorted from blood, collected in a trial of the OX40 agonist ivuxolimab. This sequence was found in an adult with an advanced solid tumor such as melanoma, head and neck, liver or kidney cancer.

The nucleotide sequence is given as TGTGCCAGCAGCTACGCGACAGGGTCAACCTACGAGCAGTACTTC. Translated, this gives CASSYATGSTYEQYF. The chain is encoded by TRBV5-5 joined to TRBJ2-7, and TRBD1 matches 7 of the central bases. The junction shows trimming of 3 bases on V and 2 bases on J, and the gene matches do not reach 8 bases of it. Reading from cysteine to phenylalanine, the CDR3 counts 15 amino acids. The read is trimmed to its CDR3 DNA, 45 bases read in frame from base 1. Reading the germline V gene (reference sequence) gives CDR1 SGHKS and CDR2 YYEKEE.